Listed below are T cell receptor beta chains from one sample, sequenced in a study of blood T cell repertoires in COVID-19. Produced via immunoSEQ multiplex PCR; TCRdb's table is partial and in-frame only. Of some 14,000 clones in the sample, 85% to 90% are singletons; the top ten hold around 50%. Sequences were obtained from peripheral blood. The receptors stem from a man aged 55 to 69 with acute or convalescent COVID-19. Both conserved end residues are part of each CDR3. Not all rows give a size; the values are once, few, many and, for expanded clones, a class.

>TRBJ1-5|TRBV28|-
CASRNRDRAYSNQPQHF
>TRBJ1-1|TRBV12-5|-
CASAFPDREAFF
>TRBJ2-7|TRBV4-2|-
CASSQEGTSFYEQYF
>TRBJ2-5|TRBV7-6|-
CASSLGRQETQYF
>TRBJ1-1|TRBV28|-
CASSPGGILNTEAFF
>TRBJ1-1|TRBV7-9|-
CASSPLSSRDTEAFF
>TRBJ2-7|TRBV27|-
CASSLSVASEYEQYF
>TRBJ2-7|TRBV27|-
CASSTVRMGGRAGHEQYF
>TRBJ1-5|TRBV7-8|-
CASSLATGGQPQHF
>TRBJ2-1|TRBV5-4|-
CASSMASGGNEQFF
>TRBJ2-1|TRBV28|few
CASSPVGTGGTEQFF
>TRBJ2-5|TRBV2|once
CASSDLAGGGETQYF
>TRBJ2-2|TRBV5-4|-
CASSLWREHTGELFF
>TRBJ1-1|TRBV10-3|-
CAISELTGSNSEAFF
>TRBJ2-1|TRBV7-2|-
CASSLAQHNEQFF
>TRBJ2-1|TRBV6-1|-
CASSDYGAGSYNEQFF
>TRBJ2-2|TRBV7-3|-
CASSSNGGQGNSVNTGELFF
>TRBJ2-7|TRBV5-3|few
CARSFECEQYF
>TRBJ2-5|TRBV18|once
CASSQIGEETQYF
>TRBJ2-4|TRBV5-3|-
CARSSEELQVEGKYIQYF
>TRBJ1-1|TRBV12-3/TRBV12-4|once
CASSGQANTEAFF
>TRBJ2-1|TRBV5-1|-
CASRARGGADNEQFF
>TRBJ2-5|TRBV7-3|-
CASSSDREETQYF
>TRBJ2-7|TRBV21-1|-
CASSKPGGVLHGGRKDEQYF
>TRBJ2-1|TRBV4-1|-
CASSQGVIRLAGEVEQFF
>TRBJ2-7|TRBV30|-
CAWSEIGQGRYEQYF
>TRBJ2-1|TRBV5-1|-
CASSSSSGGRQFF
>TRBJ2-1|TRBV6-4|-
CASSPRGSYNEQFF
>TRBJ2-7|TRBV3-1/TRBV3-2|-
CASSLGQGDYEQYF
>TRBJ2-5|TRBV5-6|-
CASSSTGVPQETQYF
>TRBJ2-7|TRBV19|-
CASSQGTPSSYEQYF
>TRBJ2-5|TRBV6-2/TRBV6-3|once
CASSAPGQGEETQYF
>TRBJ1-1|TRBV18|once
CASSREYDTEAFF
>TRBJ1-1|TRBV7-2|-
CASSFYFGTGGTEAFF
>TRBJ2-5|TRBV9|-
CASSGGQGAGETQYF
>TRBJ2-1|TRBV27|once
CASSFGTGGSNEQFF